Given below is one T cell receptor beta chain in context. Its cognate antigen is unknown. Alpha and beta constant-region primers primed reverse transcription of approximately 0.55 ug RNA. Each of the alpha and beta chains got its own library through chain-specific third strand synthesis with indices. A short first PCR added P5 and P7 adapter elements and a second index. TCRdb redid the calling of the 5' RACE reads with MiXCR, one entry per CDR3 protein. In the table there are 10,000 to 15,000 distinct CDR3 sequences, 8% to 9.5% of which are singletons. All unsorted peripheral T cells were captured because whole blood was used without fractionation. This entry comes from a study of HIV-infected patients and healthy controls. Study conclusions and caveats: CMV-associated CDR3s mostly grew nonsignificantly during therapy, while HIV-associated CDR3s declined significantly. HIV-infected repertoires had significantly higher mean Gini indices than controls, possibly reflecting oligoclonality.

This sequence was found in an adult with HIV infection. The donor label of this sample is uncertain. Here the sequenced sample was blood, taken before antiretroviral therapy.

CDR3 amino acids: CAISEGDLWNEQFF. The CDR3 DNA is TGTGCCATCAGTGAGGGGGACCTCTGGAATGAGCAGTTCTTC. This chain joins TRBV10-3 and TRBJ2-1, with D possibly called TRBD1 or TRBD2 (5 bases each). The CDR3 totals 14 residues. V was shortened by 2 bases and J by 7 bases, with 12 bases between the two germline ends. Germline V lookup: CDR1 ENHRY, CDR2 SYGVKD.